This TCR beta chain was obtained from a study of identical twins. Per the germline V gene, CDR1 is SGHRS and CDR2 is YFSETQ. This CDR3 comprises 14 residues. Trimming removed 0 bases from V and 8 bases from J, with 11 bases in between. This clonotype occurred many times. Its antigen is unidentified. General study points: Among beta out-of-frame sequences, excess sharing between twins appeared weaker.

TCRdb re-called the 5' RACE reads through MiXCR, storing one row per CDR3 protein. In the table there are 700,000 or so distinct CDR3 sequences, 8% to 9% of which are singletons. These data were also reused for a study on yellow fever vaccine responses in identical twins.

Sequences were obtained from PBMCs. The source of this sequence is a woman under 30 in good health. The chain carries TRBV5-1 and TRBJ1-4; D remains ambiguous. Here the CDR3 DNA reads TGCGCCAGCAGCTTGGAGCCCAAGGAGGAAAAACTGTTTTTT. This gives the protein CASSLEPKEEKLFF.